This TCR beta chain comes out of a study of CD8 T cells in Susac syndrome (dated by TCRdb to about 2019). Regarding the study in general: The study used repertoire sequencing to test whether antigen drove CD8+ T cell activation and differentiation in Susac syndrome. CD8+ T cell repertoire clonality was compared between 11 to 12 healthy donors, some 14 Susac syndrome patients and approximately 15 multiple sclerosis patients.

As for this clonotype: Its antigen is currently not known. The record has no base qualities; no much larger clone is one base away.

The CDR3 spans 13 residues, from the cysteine through the valine. CDR3 DNA is the only sequence kept; it has 39 bases, read in frame from the first base. Per the germline V gene (reference sequence), SEHNR is the CDR1 and FQNEAQ is the CDR2. Relative to germline, V is 5 bases shorter and J is 2 bases shorter, with 10 bases between their ends. Points the paper makes about the study in general: The TCR sequencing and HLA analysis was acknowledged to have included a relatively small number of individuals.

RNA was extracted using the RNeasy kit, and roughly 0.5 to 1 microgram was reverse transcribed with random hexamers. TCR beta CDR3 regions were amplified with the immunoSEQ multiplex PCR assay covering 54 Vbeta and 13 Jbeta segments. PCR amplification bias was corrected by using a synthetic template baseline for primer optimization and computational correction. In the original analysis: Reads were annotated to V, D and J genes per IMGT and analyzed with immunoSEQ Analyzer, keeping only productive sequences. Clonality was calculated as one minus the Shannon entropy normalized by log2 of the number of productive unique sequences. For each patient and control, public and private clones were evaluated among the 100 most prevalent clones. A clone was defined as Susac-specific if it was absent from the healthy and MS cohorts, from roughly 980 published viral clones and from other ImmuneACCESS disease sequences. The public reads were reanalyzed by TCRdb: fastp trimming at Q25, MiXCR alignment, in-frame beta chains only. Every CDR3 protein is listed once, alongside the most common genes and DNA of its rows. These V and J calls derive from TCRdb rather than the authors' analysis. The sample includes roughly 80,000 distinct CDR3 sequences, with 94% observed a single time. In total, the top ten clones hold less than 0.3% of the sample.

High-throughput TCR beta sequencing profiled peripheral blood CD8+ and CD4+ T cells from healthy donors, Susac syndrome patients and multiple sclerosis patients. The healthy donors served as controls matched for age and sex. Bulk CD8+ and CD4+ T cells were purified by magnetic negative isolation, whereas CD8+ TEMRA cells were enriched by FACS. Blood was drawn into EDTA tubes, processed within 24 hours, and PBMCs were isolated by density gradient centrifugation. PBMCs destined for TCR sequencing were cryopreserved in liquid nitrogen and later thawed in a 37 °C water bath. The sorted or isolated CD4+, CD8+ and CD8+ TEMRA cells reached a purity of at least 90%.

The clonotype originates from a human donor in good health. Rearrangement joined TRBV7-9 to TRBJ2-7; TRBD1 is possibly the D segment (5 matching bases). The material sequenced was CD8+ T cells from PBMCs. The CDR3 region: CASSGGAAYEQYV. The DNA sequence is TGTGCCAGCAGCGGTGGGGCAGCCTACGAGCAGTACGTC.